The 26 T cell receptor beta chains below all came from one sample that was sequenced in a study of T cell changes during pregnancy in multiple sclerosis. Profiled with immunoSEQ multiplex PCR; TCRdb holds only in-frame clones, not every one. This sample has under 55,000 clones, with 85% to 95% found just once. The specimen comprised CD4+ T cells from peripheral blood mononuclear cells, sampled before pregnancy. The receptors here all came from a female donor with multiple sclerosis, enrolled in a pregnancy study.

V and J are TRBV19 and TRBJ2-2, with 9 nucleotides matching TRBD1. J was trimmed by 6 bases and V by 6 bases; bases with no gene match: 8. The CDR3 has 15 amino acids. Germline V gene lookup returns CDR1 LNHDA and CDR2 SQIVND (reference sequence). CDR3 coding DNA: TGTGCCAGTAGGGGGGGACAGGGTGTATCCGGGGAGCTGTTTTTT. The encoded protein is CASRGGQGVSGELFF. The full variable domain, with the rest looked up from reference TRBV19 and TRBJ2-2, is DGGITQSPKYLFRKEGQNVTLSCEQNLNHDAMYWYRQDPGQGLRLIYYSQIVNDFQKGDIAEGYSVSREKKESFPLTVTSAQKNPTAFYLCASRGGQGVSGELFFGEGSRLTVL.

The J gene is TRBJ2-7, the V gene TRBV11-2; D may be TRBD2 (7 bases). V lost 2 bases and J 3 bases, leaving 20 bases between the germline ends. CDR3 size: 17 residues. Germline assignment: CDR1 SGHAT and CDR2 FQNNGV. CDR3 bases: TGTGCCAGCAGCTTACTGGGGGGGGCCCTCGGAAGCTACGAGCAGTACTTC. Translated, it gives CASSLLGGALGSYEQYF.

The CDR3 loop is CASWGLADSRSSYEQYF. CDR3 DNA: TGTGCCAGCTGGGGACTAGCGGACTCCCGGAGCTCCTACGAGCAGTACTTC. V and J are TRBV7-9 and TRBJ2-7, with 11 bases matching TRBD2. This CDR3 is 17 amino acids long. The V segment lost 8 bases and the J segment 0 bases; nucleotides outside the gene matches: 12. From germline, CDR1 is SEHNR and CDR2 FQNEAQ (reference sequence).

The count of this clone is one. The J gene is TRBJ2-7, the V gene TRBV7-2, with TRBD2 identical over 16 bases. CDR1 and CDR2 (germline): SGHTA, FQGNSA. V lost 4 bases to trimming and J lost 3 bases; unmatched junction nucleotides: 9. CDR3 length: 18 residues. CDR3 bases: TGTGCCAGCAGCTCCGGGACTAGCGGGAGGGCCCACCGCTACGAGCAGTACTTC. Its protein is CASSSGTSGRAHRYEQYF.

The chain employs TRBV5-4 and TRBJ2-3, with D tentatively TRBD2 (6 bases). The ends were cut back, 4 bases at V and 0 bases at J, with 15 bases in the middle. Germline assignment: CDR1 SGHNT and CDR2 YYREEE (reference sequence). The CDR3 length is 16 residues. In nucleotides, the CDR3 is TGTGCCAGCAGCCCGAACCCGGGACTGAGCACAGATACGCAGTATTTT. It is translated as CASSPNPGLSTDTQYF.

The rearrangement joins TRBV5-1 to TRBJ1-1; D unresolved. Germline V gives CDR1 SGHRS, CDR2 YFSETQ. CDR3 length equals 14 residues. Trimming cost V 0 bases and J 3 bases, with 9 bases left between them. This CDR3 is CASSLAPTYTEAFF. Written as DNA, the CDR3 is TGCGCCAGCAGCTTGGCACCGACATACACTGAAGCTTTCTTT.

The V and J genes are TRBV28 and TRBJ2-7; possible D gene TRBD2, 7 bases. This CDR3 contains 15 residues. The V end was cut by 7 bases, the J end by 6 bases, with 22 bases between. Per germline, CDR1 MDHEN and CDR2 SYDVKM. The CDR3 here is CASKKDSGVKAEQYF. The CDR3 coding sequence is TGTGCCAGCAAAAAGGACAGCGGGGTTAAAGCCGAGCAGTACTTC.

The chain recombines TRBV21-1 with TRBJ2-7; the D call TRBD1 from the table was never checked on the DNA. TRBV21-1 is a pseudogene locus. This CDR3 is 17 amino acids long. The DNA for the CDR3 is TGTGCCAGCAGCAAAGTGCGACAGGGAGGCCCTGACTACGAGCAGTACTTC. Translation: CASSKVRQGGPDYEQYF.

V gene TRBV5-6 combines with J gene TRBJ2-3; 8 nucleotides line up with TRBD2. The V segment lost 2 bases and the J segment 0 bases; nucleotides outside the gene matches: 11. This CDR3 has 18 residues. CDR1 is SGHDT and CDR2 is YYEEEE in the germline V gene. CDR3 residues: CASSLGVAGRASTDTQYF. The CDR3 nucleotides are TGTGCCAGCAGCTTAGGGGTAGCGGGGCGCGCTAGCACAGATACGCAGTATTTT.

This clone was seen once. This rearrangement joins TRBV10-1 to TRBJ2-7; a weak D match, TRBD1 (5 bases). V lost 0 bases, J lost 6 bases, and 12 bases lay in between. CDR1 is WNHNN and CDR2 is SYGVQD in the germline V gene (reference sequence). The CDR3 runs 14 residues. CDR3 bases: TGCGCCAGCAGTGAGTCTGGGGCCTTCTTCGAGCAGTACTTC. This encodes CASSESGAFFEQYF.

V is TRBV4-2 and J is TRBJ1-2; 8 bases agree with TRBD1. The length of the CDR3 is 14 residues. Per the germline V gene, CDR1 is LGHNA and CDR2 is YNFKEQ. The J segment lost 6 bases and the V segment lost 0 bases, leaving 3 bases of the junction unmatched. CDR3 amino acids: CASSQETGVHGYTF. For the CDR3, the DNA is TGTGCCAGCAGCCAAGAGACAGGGGTTCATGGCTACACCTTC.

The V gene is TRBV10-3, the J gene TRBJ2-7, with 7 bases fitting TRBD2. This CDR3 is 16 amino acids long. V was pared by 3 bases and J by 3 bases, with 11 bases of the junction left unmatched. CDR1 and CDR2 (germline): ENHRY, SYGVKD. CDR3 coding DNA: TGTGCCATCAGTGACCCAAGAGGGCTAGCGGACTACGAGCAGTACTTC. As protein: CAISDPRGLADYEQYF.

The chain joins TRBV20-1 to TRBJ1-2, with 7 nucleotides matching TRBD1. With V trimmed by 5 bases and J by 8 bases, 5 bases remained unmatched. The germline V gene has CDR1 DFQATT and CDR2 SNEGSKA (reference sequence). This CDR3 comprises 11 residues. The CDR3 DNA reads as TGCAGTGCTTATGACAGGGACGGCTACACCTTC. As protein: CSAYDRDGYTF.

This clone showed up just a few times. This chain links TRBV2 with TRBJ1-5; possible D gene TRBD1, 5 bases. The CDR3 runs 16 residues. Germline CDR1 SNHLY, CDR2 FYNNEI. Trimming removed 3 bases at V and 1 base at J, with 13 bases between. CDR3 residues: CASSESVYRSNQPQHF. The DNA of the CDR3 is TGTGCCAGCAGTGAGAGCGTGTACAGGAGCAATCAGCCCCAGCATTTT.

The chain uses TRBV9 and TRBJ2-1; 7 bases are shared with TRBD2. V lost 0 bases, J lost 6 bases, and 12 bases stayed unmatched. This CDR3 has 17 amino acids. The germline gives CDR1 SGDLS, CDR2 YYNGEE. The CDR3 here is CASSVATRTSPGNEQFF. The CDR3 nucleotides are TGTGCCAGCAGCGTAGCGACGAGGACTAGTCCGGGCAATGAGCAGTTCTTC. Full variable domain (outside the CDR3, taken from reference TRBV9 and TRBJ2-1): DSGVTQTPKHLITATGQRVTLRCSPRSGDLSVYWYQQSLDQGLQFLIQYYNGEERAKGNILERFSAQQFPDLHSELNLSSLELGDSALYFCASSVATRTSPGNEQFFGPGTRLTVL.

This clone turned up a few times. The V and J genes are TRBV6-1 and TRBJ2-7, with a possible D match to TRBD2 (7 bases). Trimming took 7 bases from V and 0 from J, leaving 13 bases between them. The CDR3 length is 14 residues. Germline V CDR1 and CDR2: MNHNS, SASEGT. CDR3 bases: TGTGCCAGCATCAGGGGAGGGAGCTCCTACGAGCAGTACTTC. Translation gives CASIRGGSSYEQYF.

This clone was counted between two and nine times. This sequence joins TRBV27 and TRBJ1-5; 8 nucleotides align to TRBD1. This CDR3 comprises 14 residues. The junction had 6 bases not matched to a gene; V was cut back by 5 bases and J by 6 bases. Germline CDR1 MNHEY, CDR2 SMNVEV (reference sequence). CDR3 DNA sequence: TGTGCCAGCAGTCTAGGACAGGGCACTCAGCCCCAGCATTTT. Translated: CASSLGQGTQPQHF.

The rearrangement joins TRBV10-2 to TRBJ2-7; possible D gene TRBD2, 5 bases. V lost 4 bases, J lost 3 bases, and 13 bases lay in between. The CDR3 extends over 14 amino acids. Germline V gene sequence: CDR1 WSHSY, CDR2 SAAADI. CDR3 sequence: CASSVPGLLYEQYF. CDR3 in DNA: TGCGCCAGCAGTGTTCCAGGACTCCTCTACGAGCAGTACTTC.

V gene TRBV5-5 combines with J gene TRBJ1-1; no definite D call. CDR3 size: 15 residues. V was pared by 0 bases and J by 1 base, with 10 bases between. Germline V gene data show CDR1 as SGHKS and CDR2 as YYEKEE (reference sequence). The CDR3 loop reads CASSLAPGGNTEAFF. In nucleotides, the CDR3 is TGTGCCAGCAGCTTGGCCCCCGGCGGGAACACTGAAGCTTTCTTT.

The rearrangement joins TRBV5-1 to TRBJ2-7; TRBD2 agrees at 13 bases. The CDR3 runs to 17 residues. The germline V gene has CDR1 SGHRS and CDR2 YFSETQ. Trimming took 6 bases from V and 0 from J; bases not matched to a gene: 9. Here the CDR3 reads CASTVPGLAGNSYEQYF. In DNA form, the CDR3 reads TGCGCCAGCACCGTTCCGGGACTAGCGGGAAACTCCTACGAGCAGTACTTC. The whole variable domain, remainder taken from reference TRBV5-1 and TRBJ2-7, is KAGVTQTPRYLIKTRGQQVTLSCSPISGHRSVSWYQQTPGQGLQFLFEYFSETQRNKGNFPGRFSGRQFSNSRSEMNVSTLELGDSALYLCASTVPGLAGNSYEQYFGPGTRLTVT.

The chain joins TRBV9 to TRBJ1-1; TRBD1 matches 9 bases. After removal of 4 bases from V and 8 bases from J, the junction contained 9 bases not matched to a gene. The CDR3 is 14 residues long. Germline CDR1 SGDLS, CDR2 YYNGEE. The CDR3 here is CASSINTGTGEAFF. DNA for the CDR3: TGTGCCAGCAGCATTAACACCGGGACAGGGGAAGCTTTCTTT.

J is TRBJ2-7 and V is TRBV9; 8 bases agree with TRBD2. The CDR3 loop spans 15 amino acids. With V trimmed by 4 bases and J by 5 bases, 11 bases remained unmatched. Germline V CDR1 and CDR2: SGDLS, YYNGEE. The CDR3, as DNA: TGTGCCAGCAGCTCCAAAGCGGGAGTACCCCACGAGCAGTACTTC. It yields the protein CASSSKAGVPHEQYF.

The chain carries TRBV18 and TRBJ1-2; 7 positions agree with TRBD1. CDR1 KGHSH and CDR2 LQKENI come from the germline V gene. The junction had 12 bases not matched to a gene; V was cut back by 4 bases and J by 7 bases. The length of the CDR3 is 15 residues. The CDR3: CASSRIRDSRTGYTF. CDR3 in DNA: TGTGCCAGCTCACGGATCCGGGACAGTAGAACTGGCTACACCTTC.

Here the CDR3 DNA reads TGTGCCAGCAGTCCATTCGGACAGACGAATGAGCAGTTCTTC. Translated: CASSPFGQTNEQFF. The chain links TRBV28 to TRBJ2-1, with D maybe TRBD1 (6 bases). V dropped 5 bases and J dropped 7 bases, with 15 bases sitting between them. The germline gives CDR1 MDHEN, CDR2 SYDVKM. The CDR3 runs to 14 residues.

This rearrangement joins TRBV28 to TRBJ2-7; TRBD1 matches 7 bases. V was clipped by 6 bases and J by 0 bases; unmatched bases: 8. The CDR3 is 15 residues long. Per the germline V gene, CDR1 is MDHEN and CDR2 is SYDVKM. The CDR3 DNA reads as TGTGCCAGCAGCCTCAAAACAGGGGCCTCCTACGAGCAGTACTTC. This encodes CASSLKTGASYEQYF.

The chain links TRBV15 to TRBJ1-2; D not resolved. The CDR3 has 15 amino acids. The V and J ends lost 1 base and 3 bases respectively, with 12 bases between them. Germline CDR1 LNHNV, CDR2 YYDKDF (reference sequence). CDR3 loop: CATSRGVQRDYGYTF. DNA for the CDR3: TGTGCCACCAGCAGAGGAGTACAGCGGGACTATGGCTACACCTTC.